This T cell receptor (beta chain) came from a study of T cell clonality in common variable immunodeficiency (dated by TCRdb to the mid-2010s). Overall study outcomes, separate from this receptor: Correlations of repertoire features with clinical complications were constrained by heterogeneity among patients within the CVID cohort. Increased TCRbeta clonality was found in CVID subjects compared with healthy controls (t-test p = 0.018), with the increase being most characteristic of about a third of subjects. Reportedly, TCRbeta sequences from CVID had fewer deletions and N-nucleotide insertions, and highly modified clones with 13 or more V deletions were absent from CVID. Healthy controls shared more TCRbeta clones with each other than CVID subjects shared among themselves (p < 0.0001). Even though DNA input was the same, control samples had an average of roughly 76,000 unique sequences each, compared with about 30,000 in CVID samples. The authors noted that sequencing repertoires of T cell subpopulations would be needed to clarify what caused the increased clonality in CVID.

CVID samples and control samples contributed equivalent amounts of genomic DNA as sequencing input. For every sample, a 60 bp segment covering the rearranged TCRbeta CDR3 region was amplified and then sequenced. The immunoSEQ assay, a bias-corrected multiplex PCR combined with high-throughput sequencing, was used to amplify TCRbeta. The study's own analysis went as follows. Each unique nucleotide sequence was treated as a clone and annotated with V, D and J genes, copy number and frequency. Sequences were labeled productive if in frame, and non-productive if out of frame or containing stop codons. As previously described, Shannon's entropy was used to calculate clonality. The predicted amino acid sequences of productive clones were used to derive the mean CDR3 Kyte-Doolittle hydropathy. Hierarchical clustering of scaled V gene usage was performed with the R hclust function using Manhattan distance and complete linkage. Sharing of clones by CDR3 amino acid sequence was evaluated through resampling of 12 repertoires per group over 100 rounds. The repertoires were searched for about 70 published EBV-specific and a few hundred published CMV-specific TCRbeta sequences. A couple of CVID samples yielding fewer than 10,000 sequences were excluded from analysis, leaving under 45 CVID repertoires. TCRdb provides this immuneACCESS table in a form limited to in-frame rearrangements. Some clones are lacking; in checked studies, under half of them reflect an unresolved V gene, and why the rest are absent is not known. V, J and clone size derive from that table, while D and trimming were established from the DNA sequence. The data for this sample show 20,000 to 25,000 clones, each detected more than once. 2% to 2.5% of the sample comes from the top ten.

The CDR3 contains 17 residues, cysteine and phenylalanine counted. The DNA shown is the part of the CDR3 that was read: 42 bases, in frame from base 1. As encoded in the germline V gene, CDR1 is KGHSH while CDR2 is LQKENI. Trimming takes 3 bases from V and 6 bases from J, and the germline ends sit 21 bases apart. CVID was diagnosed by standard criteria: serum IgG, IgA and/or IgM reduced below normal range, plus specific antibody deficiency. There were approximately 46 subjects in the CVID group (about 29 male and 15 female), ranging in age from about 8 to 70 years, with a mean age of about 42. Both CVID patients and healthy controls were predominantly of Caucasian heritage. Replacement immunoglobulin therapy had been administered to all CVID subjects for at least one year at the time of study participation. At the time of blood collection, no CVID subject was ill or was being treated with immunomodulatory or immunosuppressive medication. From each donor, roughly 4.5 to 8 ml of heparinized peripheral whole blood was collected. Genomic DNA from adults with common variable immune deficiency (CVID) and from healthy adult controls was the source for sequencing TCRbeta CDR3 repertoires. Diluted blood was density-centrifuged over Hypaque 1077 or Ficoll-Paque to isolate peripheral blood mononuclear cells. Genomic DNA was obtained from unsorted mononuclear cells through either Qiagen column purification or a centrifugation-based method.

This clone is labeled medium-sized (0.01 to 0.1%). It has no known antigen specificity. The missing CDR3 end, 3 residues past where the read stops, is filled in from the germline J gene. This clonotype was sampled from a human donor with common variable immunodeficiency. The rearranged segments are TRBV18 and TRBJ2-1, with TRBD2 perhaps the D gene, on 6 matching bases. The specimen sequenced was peripheral blood mononuclear cells. CDR3 bases read: TGTGCCAGCTCACCCAGTTCCATGCGGGACTTAAGCAATGAG. Translated, this is CASSPSSMRDLSNE. The full CDR3 protein reads CASSPSSMRDLSNEQFF. The reference TRBV18 and TRBJ2-1 proteins fill in what lies around the CDR3, so the full variable domain reads NAGVMQNPRHLVRRRGQEARLRCSPMKGHSHVYWYRQLPEEGLKFMVYLQKENIIDESGMPKERFSAEFPKEGPSILRIQQVVRGDSAAYFCASSPSSMRDLSNEQFFGPGTRLTVL.